This TCR beta chain came from a study of blood T cells in healthy people across ages. Study context: In model experiments, template switching was able to capture about one barcoded beta molecule for every two T cells that were present.

Using a J-beta primer mix together with a sample-barcoded 5' primer, a second PCR was run for roughly 7 to 12 cycles. TCRdb used MiXCR to reprocess the 5' RACE reads, holding one entry per CDR3 protein. Of around 820,000 distinct CDR3 sequences listed, approximately 25% are singletons. CDR1 is SEHNR and CDR2 is FQNEAQ in the germline V gene (reference sequence). The CDR3 sequence is 11 residues long. This clonotype has more than one count but fewer than ten. Separately, the same data were catalogued under a study of T cells of mothers and their children.

The rearrangement joins TRBV7-9 to TRBJ2-5; D might be TRBD1 (6 bases). The J call may be wrong; the DNA end is better matched by TRBJ2-1. Sequenced input: blood. The receptor's source is a boy between 10 and 17 years old in good health. The CDR3 is CASKGVNEQFF. CDR3 nucleotide sequence: TGTGCCAGCAAGGGGGTGAATGAGCAGTTCTTC.